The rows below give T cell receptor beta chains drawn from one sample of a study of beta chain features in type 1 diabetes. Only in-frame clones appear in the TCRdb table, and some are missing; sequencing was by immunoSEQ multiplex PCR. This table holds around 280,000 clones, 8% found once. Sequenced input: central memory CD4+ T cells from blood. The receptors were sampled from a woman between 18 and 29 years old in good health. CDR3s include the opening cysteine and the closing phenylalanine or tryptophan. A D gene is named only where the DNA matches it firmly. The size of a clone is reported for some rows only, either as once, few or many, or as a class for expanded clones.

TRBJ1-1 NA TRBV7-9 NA CASSAGAGMNTEAFF TGTGCCAGCAGCGCCGGAGCTGGAATGAACACTGAAGCTTTCTTT
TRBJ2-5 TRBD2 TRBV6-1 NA CASSGTSGWPSQYF TGTGCCAGCAGTGGGACTAGCGGATGGCCGTCCCAGTACTTC
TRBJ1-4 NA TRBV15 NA CATSKDRPATNEKLFF TGTGCCACCAGCAAGGACAGACCAGCAACTAATGAAAAACTGTTTTTT
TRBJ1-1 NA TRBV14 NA CASSQVRGATEAFF TGTGCCAGCAGCCAAGTCCGTGGGGCGACTGAAGCTTTCTTT
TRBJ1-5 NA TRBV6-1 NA CASNSGRDQPQHF TGTGCCAGCAATTCCGGGAGGGATCAGCCCCAGCATTTT
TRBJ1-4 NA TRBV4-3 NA CASSQGSGSAPNEKLFF TGCGCCAGCAGCCAAGGGTCAGGGTCAGCACCTAATGAAAAACTGTTTTTT
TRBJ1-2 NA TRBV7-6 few CASSLAPGPYGYTF TGTGCCAGCAGCTTAGCCCCTGGGCCCTATGGCTACACCTTC
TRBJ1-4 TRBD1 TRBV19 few CASRTGTGNEKLFF TGTGCCAGCCGGACCGGGACAGGGAATGAAAAACTGTTTTTT
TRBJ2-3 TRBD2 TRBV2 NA CASSESRRGGTDTQYF TGTGCCAGCAGTGAATCAAGGCGGGGGGGCACAGATACGCAGTATTTT
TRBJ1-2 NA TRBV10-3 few CAISGRQEYGYTF TGTGCCATCAGTGGTCGGCAGGAATATGGCTACACCTTC
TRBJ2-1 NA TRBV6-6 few CASTPRDQGGNEQFF TGTGCCAGCACCCCCAGGGATCAAGGGGGCAATGAGCAGTTCTTC
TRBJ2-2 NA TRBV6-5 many CASSYSLGQGTGELFF TGTGCCAGCAGTTACTCCCTCGGCCAGGGGACCGGGGAGCTGTTTTTT
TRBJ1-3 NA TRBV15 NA CATSNRNTIYF TGTGCCACCAGCAATAGAAACACCATATATTTT
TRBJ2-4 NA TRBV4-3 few CASSQDLGGVAKNIQYF TGCGCCAGCAGCCAAGATCTTGGCGGGGTAGCCAAAAACATTCAGTACTTC
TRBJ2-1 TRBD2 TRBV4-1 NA CASSQGTSGILSYNEQFF TGCGCCAGCAGCCAAGGGACTAGCGGGATTCTCTCCTACAATGAGCAGTTCTTC
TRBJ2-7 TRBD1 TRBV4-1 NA CASSLGDRDYEQYF TGCGCCAGCAGCCTCGGGGACAGGGACTACGAGCAGTACTTC
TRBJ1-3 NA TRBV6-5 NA CASSYSFGAPGNTIYF TGTGCCAGCAGTTACTCGTTTGGGGCACCTGGAAACACCATATATTTT
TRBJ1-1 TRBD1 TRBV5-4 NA CASSLGGTGGVNEAFF TGTGCCAGCAGCTTGGGAGGGACAGGGGGCGTTAATGAAGCTTTCTTT
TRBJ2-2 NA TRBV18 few CASSPLGRLNTGELFF TGTGCCAGCTCACCACTAGGGCGACTGAACACCGGGGAGCTGTTTTTT
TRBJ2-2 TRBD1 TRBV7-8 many CASRGPGTGTGELFF TGTGCCAGCAGGGGTCCCGGGACAGGGACCGGGGAGCTGTTTTTT
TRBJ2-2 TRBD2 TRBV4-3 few CASSQGVSGSDTGELFF TGCGCCAGCAGCCAAGGTGTTAGCGGGAGTGATACCGGGGAGCTGTTTTTT
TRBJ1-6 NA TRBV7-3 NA CASSDTGSPLHF TGTGCCAGCAGCGACACGGGGTCACCCCTCCACTTT
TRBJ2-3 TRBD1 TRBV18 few CASSPARDRSTDTQYF TGTGCCAGCTCACCAGCCCGGGACAGAAGCACAGATACGCAGTATTTT
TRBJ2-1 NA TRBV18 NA CASSGDPQQFF TGTGCCAGCTCAGGGGATCCTCAGCAGTTCTTC
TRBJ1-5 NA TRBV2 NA CASSVTLSNQPQHF TGTGCCAGCAGTGTAACCCTTAGCAATCAGCCCCAGCATTTT
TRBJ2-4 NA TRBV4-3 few CASSQEWVAKNIQYF TGCGCCAGCAGCCAAGAGTGGGTAGCCAAAAACATTCAGTACTTC
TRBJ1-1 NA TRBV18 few CASSPRPHRANTEAFF TGTGCCAGCTCACCTCGACCCCACCGGGCGAACACTGAAGCTTTCTTT
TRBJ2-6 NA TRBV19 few CASTRGANVLTF TGTGCCAGTACCCGAGGGGCCAACGTCCTGACTTTC
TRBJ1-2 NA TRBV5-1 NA CASSFAGTTAYGYTF TGCGCCAGCAGCTTCGCCGGGACAACGGCCTATGGCTACACCTTC
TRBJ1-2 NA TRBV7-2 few CASSLSHYGYTF TGTGCCAGCAGCTTAAGCCACTATGGCTACACCTTC
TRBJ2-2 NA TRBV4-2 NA CASSLFRGVGGELFF TGTGCCAGCAGCCTCTTCAGGGGGGTCGGCGGGGAGCTGTTTTTT
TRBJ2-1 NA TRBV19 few CASNPGLIRGEQFF TGTGCCAGTAACCCGGGTCTAATTCGTGGTGAGCAGTTCTTC
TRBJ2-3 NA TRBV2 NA CASRGSVRTDTQYF TGTGCCAGCAGGGGGTCCGTTCGCACAGATACGCAGTATTTT
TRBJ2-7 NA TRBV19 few CASSIGRSLILGEQYF TGTGCCAGTAGTATAGGTCGCAGTCTTATCCTGGGCGAGCAGTACTTC
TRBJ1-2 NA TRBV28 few CASTQGISGYTF TGTGCCAGCACGCAGGGAATTAGTGGCTACACCTTC
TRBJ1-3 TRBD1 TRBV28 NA CATDRAGGNTIYF TGTGCCACCGACAGGGCCGGGGGAAACACCATATATTTT
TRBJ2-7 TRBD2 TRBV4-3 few CASSQGVAGGAGYEQYF TGCGCCAGCAGCCAAGGGGTAGCGGGAGGGGCTGGATACGAGCAGTACTTC
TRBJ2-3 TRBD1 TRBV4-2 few CASSQDITGGVFRDTQYF TGTGCCAGCAGCCAAGATATCACAGGGGGCGTGTTTAGAGATACGCAGTATTTT